This T cell receptor beta chain was sequenced in a study of blood T cell repertoires in COVID-19. As for the study in general: In each case, the material was cDNA or gDNA derived from T cells, B-cell-depleted T cells, or PBMCs.

Authors' analysis steps: Nucleated cell counts were estimated from reference gene primer amplification. Some clones are missing from TCRdb's copy, which holds only in-frame ones; the method was immunoSEQ multiplex PCR. V, J and clone size are taken as reported in that table, and D and trimming were inferred from the DNA itself. The sample has about 170,000 clones, 83% seen once. Germline V gene lookup returns CDR1 SGHAT and CDR2 FQDESV (reference sequence). Trimming took off 5 bases at V and 3 bases at J, with 16 bases between the two ends. This CDR3 region has 15 residues. The receptor comes from a woman at least 80 years old with acute or convalescent COVID-19. This chain uses TRBV11-1 with TRBJ2-5; D is possibly TRBD1 (6 bases). Specimen: peripheral blood. CDR3: CASSPDRMMEETQYF. DNA for the CDR3: TGTGCCAGCAGCCCAGACAGGATGATGGAAGAGACCCAGTACTTC.